The clone carrying this T cell receptor (beta chain) was detected only once. This sample is part of a study of PD-1 blockade in classical Hodgkin lymphoma. Clones were sequenced by immunoSEQ multiplex PCR, and TCRdb holds only the in-frame ones, with some missing. The table shows under 35,000 clones, with about 89% occurring only once. Time point: newly diagnosed, previously untreated cHL patient sample. CD4+ T cells were purified from thawed PBMCs by negative selection. This CDR3 region has 15 residues. V dropped 0 bases and J dropped 1; count of bases not matched to a gene: 0. Germline CDR1 reads SGHRS; CDR2 reads YFSETQ.

The sequencing sample was made of CD4+ T cells from blood. The TCR comes from a human donor with classical Hodgkin lymphoma. The chain has TRBV5-1 and TRBJ2-2; 7 nucleotides agree with TRBD1. The CDR3 is CASSLAGGNTGELFF. The CDR3 DNA reads TGCGCCAGCAGCTTGGCAGGGGGGAACACCGGGGAGCTGTTTTTT.